This TCR beta chain was sequenced in a study of regulatory T cells in long-lasting Graves disease. For TCR beta, libraries came from iRepertoire HTBI primers and Arm-PCR of CDR3 regions. One entry per CDR3 protein results from TCRdb running MiXCR on the multiplex PCR reads. The sample has approximately 480,000 distinct CDR3 sequences, 15% to 20% seen once. This clonotype was seen ten or more times. The CDR3 loop spans 14 amino acids. The V end lost 5 bases, the J end lost 7 bases, and 15 bases lay between the germline ends. Germline-derived CDR1 and CDR2 are MNHNS and SASEGT. Documented time point: newly diagnosed GD, antithyroid drugs for less than 3 months. Generation of the TCR library employed RNA extracted from PBMCs. The same data also went into a second study, on T cells in Graves' hyperthyroidism and ophthalmopathy.

This rearrangement joins TRBV6-1 to TRBJ2-1, with D perhaps TRBD1 (6 bases). Material: peripheral blood mononuclear cells (PBMCs), obtained at new diagnosis, from a patient treated with antithyroid drugs. The TCR was taken from a man aged 40-49 years with Graves disease. CDR3 nucleotide sequence: TGTGCCAGCAGTAGGGGGAGTGAGTGGAATGAGCAGTTCTTC. Its protein is CASSRGSEWNEQFF.